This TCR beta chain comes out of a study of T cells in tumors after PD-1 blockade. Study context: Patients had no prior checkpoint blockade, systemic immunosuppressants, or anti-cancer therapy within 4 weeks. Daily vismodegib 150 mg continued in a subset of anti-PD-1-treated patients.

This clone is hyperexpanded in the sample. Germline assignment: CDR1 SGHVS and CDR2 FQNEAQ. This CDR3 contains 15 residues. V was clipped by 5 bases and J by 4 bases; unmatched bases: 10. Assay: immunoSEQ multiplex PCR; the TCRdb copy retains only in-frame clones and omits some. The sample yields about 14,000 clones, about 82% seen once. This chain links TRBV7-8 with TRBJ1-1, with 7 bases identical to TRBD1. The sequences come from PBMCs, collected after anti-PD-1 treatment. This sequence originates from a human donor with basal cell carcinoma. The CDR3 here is CASSVSGGGTTEAFF. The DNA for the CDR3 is TGTGCCAGCAGCGTATCAGGGGGTGGGACCACTGAAGCTTTCTTT. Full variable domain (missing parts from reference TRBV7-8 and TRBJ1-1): GAGVSQSPRYKVAKRGQDVALRCDPISGHVSLFWYQQALGQGPEFLTYFQNEAQLDKSGLPSDRFFAERPEGSVSTLKIQRTQQEDSAVYLCASSVSGGGTTEAFFGQGTRLTVV.